Each of the 2 T cell receptor beta chains below was sequenced from the same sample in a study of OX40 agonist ivuxolimab in advanced cancers. The assay was immunoSEQ multiplex PCR, and TCRdb's table has in-frame clones only and misses some. The sample lists 80,000 to 130,000 clones; 90% were seen once. Specimen: CD4+ or CD8+ T cells sorted from blood, collected in a trial of the OX40 agonist ivuxolimab. The receptors derive from an adult with an advanced solid tumor such as melanoma, head and neck, liver or kidney cancer.

The chain joins TRBV11-2 to TRBJ2-1, with 13 bases aligning to TRBD2. Looked up from germline, CDR1 is SGHAT and CDR2 is FQNNGV. CDR3 size: 18 residues. V shed 1 base, J shed 5 bases, and the junction held 8 bases outside the gene matches. The DNA for the CDR3 is TGTGCCAGCAGCTTAGTAGGAAGGGGACTAGCGGGACACAATGAGCAGTTCTTC. This translates into CASSLVGRGLAGHNEQFF.

This clone was seen a handful of times. This chain joins TRBV19 and TRBJ2-7, with 11 bases lining up with TRBD1. CDR1 is LNHDA, CDR2 SQIVND, per germline (reference sequence). There are 14 residues in the CDR3. V trimming: 9 bases; J trimming: 1 base; junction bases outside the gene matches: 5. This CDR3 is CASRRDRGSYEQYF. The CDR3 bases are TGTGCCAGCCGTCGGGACAGGGGGTCCTACGAGCAGTACTTC.